This T cell receptor (beta chain) was retrieved from a study of T cell repertoires in cytomegalovirus infection. Study context: It can be stated that public TCR beta signatures indicated CMV infection as well as a matching HLA type.

Points on this clonotype: Its specificity is unknown.

TCRdb processed the reads anew with MiXCR; each CDR3 protein has one entry. The table shows under 350,000 distinct CDR3 sequences, with 20% to 25% occurring only once. V was clipped by 4 bases and J by 4 bases, with 12 bases between them. CDR1 and CDR2 from the germline V gene are MNHEY and SVGEGT. The CDR3 is 14 amino acids. This material consisted of cultured PBMCs, taken from culture after CMV antigen stimulation. The V gene is TRBV6-2 or TRBV6-3, the J gene TRBJ2-3; possible D gene TRBD2, 5 bases. This TCR was recovered from a human donor in good health (CMV status not recorded). Some clones in this sample may be carry-over from other donors' samples. CDR3 sequence (DNA): TGTGCCAGCAGTTGGTCTAGCTTCCCAGATACGCAGTATTTT. This translates into CASSWSSFPDTQYF.